This T cell receptor (beta chain) is drawn from a study of OX40 agonist ivuxolimab in advanced cancers. A history of autoimmune disease or systemic immunosuppression excluded patients. Clones were read by immunoSEQ multiplex PCR, and TCRdb kept only the in-frame ones, dropping some. In the table there are fewer than 15,000 clones, more than 85% of which are singletons. This sequence was found in an adult with an advanced solid tumor such as melanoma, head and neck, liver or kidney cancer. This sample comprised CD4+ or CD8+ T cells sorted from blood, obtained in a trial of the OX40 agonist ivuxolimab.

The CDR3 nucleotides read TGTGCCTGGACGGGGGGGGGTACCAATCAGCCCCAGCATTTT. This encodes CAWTGGGTNQPQHF. The chain carries TRBV30 and TRBJ1-5; the D gene is possibly TRBD1 (5 bases). Between the trimmed V and J ends, which lost 4 bases and 3 bases, there was a span of 13 bases. This CDR3 is 14 amino acids long. The V gene's germline CDR1 is GTSNPN and CDR2 SVGIG (reference sequence).